Sequencing of this T cell receptor beta chain was carried out in a study of cytomegalovirus exposure and HLA in healthy donors. Primers included in the PCR were 60 Vbeta and 13 Jbeta primers. Sequencing was performed with immunoSEQ multiplex PCR; in TCRdb, only in-frame clones are kept and a portion is missing. There are approximately 220,000 clones in the sample; 80% to 90% occur only once, and around 3% lies in the top ten. In germline, CDR1 is DFQATT, CDR2 SNEGSKA (reference sequence). The CDR3 runs to 11 residues. V lost 7 bases to trimming and J lost 0 bases, with 6 bases between them. This chain joins TRBV20-1 and TRBJ2-5; no reliable D call. The sample was PBMCs. The receptor comes from a man aged 25-40 years in good health and CMV-seronegative. CDR3 amino acids: CSGRYQETQYF. The CDR3 DNA reads TGCAGTGGGCGGTACCAAGAGACCCAGTACTTC.